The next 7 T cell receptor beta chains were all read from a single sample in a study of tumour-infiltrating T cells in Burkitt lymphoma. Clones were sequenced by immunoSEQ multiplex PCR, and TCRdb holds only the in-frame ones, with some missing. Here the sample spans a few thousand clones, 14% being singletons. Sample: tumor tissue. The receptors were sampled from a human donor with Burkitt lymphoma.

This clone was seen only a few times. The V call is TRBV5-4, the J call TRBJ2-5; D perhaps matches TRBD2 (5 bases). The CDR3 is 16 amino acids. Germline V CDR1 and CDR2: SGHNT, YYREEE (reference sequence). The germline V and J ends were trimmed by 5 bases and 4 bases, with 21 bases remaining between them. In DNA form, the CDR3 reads TGTGCCAGCAGAGGAAACGAAGCGGTAAGCGGAGAGACCCAGTACTTC. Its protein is CASRGNEAVSGETQYF.

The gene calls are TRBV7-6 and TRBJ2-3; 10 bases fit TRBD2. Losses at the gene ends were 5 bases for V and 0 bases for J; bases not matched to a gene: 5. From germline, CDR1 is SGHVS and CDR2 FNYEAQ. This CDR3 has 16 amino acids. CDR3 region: CASSQTTSGSTDTQYF. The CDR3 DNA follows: TGTGCCAGCAGCCAAACGACTAGCGGGAGCACAGATACGCAGTATTTT. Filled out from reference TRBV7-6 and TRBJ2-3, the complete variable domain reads GAGVSQSPRYKVTKRGQDVALRCDPISGHVSLYWYRQALGQGPEFLTYFNYEAQQDKSGLPNDRFSAERPEGSISTLTIQRTEQRDSAMYRCASSQTTSGSTDTQYFGPGTRLTVL.

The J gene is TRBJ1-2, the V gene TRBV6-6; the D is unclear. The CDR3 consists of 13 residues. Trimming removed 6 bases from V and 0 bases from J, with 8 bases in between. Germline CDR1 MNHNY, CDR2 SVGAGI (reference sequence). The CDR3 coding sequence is TGTGCCAGCAGGACGGAAACTAACTATGGCTACACCTTC. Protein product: CASRTETNYGYTF.

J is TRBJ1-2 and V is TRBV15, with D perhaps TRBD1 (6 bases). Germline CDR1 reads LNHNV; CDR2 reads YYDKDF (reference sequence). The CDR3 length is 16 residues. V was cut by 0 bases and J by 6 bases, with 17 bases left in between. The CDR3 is CATSRDQTGQLHGYTF. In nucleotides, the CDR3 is TGTGCCACCAGCAGAGATCAGACAGGCCAGTTACATGGCTACACCTTC.

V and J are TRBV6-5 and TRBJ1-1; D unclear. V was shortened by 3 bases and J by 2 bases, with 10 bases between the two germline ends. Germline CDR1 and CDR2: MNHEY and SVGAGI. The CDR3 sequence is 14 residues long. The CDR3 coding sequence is TGTGCCAGCAGTTATTTGTCGGATAACACTGAAGCTTTCTTT. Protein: CASSYLSDNTEAFF.

The CDR3 bases are TGTGCCAGCCCGTTGAGGACTAGCGAGCTTCATCTTCCCTACGAGCAGTACTTC. It yields the protein CASPLRTSELHLPYEQYF. The V gene is TRBV27, the J gene TRBJ2-7; 9 bases are shared with TRBD2. Germline values: CDR1 MNHEY, CDR2 SMNVEV (reference sequence). This CDR3 comprises 18 residues. J gave up 2 bases and V 8 bases, and 19 bases lay outside the gene matches.

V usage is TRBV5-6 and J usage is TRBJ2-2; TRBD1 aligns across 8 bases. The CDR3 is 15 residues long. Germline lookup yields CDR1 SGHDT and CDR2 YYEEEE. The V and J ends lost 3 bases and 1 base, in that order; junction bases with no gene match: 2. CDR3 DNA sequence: TGTGCCAGCAGCTCAGGGACAGGGAACACCGGGGAGCTGTTTTTT. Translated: CASSSGTGNTGELFF. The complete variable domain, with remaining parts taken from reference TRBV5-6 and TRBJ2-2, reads DAGVTQSPTHLIKTRGQQVTLRCSPKSGHDTVSWYQQALGQGPQFIFQYYEEEERQRGNFPDRFSGHQFPNYSSELNVNALLLGDSALYLCASSSGTGNTGELFFGEGSRLTVL.